A selection of T cell receptor beta chains follows, all from one sample in a study of chemoradiotherapy in HPV16-positive cancers. Using immunoSEQ multiplex PCR, the repertoire was profiled, and TCRdb retains in-frame clones only, with some absent. Counted here are approximately 20,000 clones, 70% to 90% occurring once; the ten biggest clones make up more than 5%. Specimen: blood, collected from a patient who underwent chemoradiotherapy. Receptors originate from a human donor with HPV-associated anogenital cancer. CDR3s include the opening cysteine and the closing phenylalanine or tryptophan.

V gene,J gene,CDR3 protein
TRBV29-1,TRBJ2-7,CSVEVGTYEQYF
TRBV11-2,TRBJ2-1,CASSLMASGGAYNEQFF
TRBV7-9,TRBJ1-3,CASSLRGREGSGNTIYF
TRBV6-5,TRBJ1-6,CASRGGFGNSPLHF
TRBV21-1,TRBJ1-1,CASSKPMGHGEAFF
TRBV29-1,TRBJ1-2,CSVTAGQNYGYTF
TRBV14,TRBJ2-6,CASSQQLTSGANVLTF
TRBV11-3,TRBJ2-2,CASSLGARNTGELFF
TRBV5-4,TRBJ2-7,CASSGTPGTVEYF
TRBV7-3,TRBJ2-3,CASSSSGGAYDTQYF
TRBV29-1,TRBJ1-3,CSVEDPLTGNTIYF
TRBV7-9,TRBJ2-1,CASMVRGTGRGEQFF
TRBV6-1,TRBJ2-1,CASSETGLETYNEQFF
TRBV27,TRBJ2-5,CASSVRDGKETQYF
TRBV10-3,TRBJ1-4,CAISPFTNEKLFF
TRBV6-6,TRBJ1-1,CASSSGTASSEAFF
TRBV29-1,TRBJ1-2,CSVESTPLGGGYTF
TRBV10-3,TRBJ2-3,CAISESYGGGGTDTQYF
TRBV19,TRBJ1-2,CASSMELGVRKDYTF
TRBV29-1,TRBJ2-3,CSVVHMMSTDTQYF
TRBV7-9,TRBJ1-2,CASTPRSSNYGYTF
TRBV30,TRBJ2-1,CAWTRGGPSYNEQFF
TRBV7-9,TRBJ2-3,CATRNTIQDTQYF
TRBV4-2,TRBJ1-6,CASSQSGSSYNSPLHF
TRBV7-6,TRBJ2-5,CASSLVFAGGGGRTETQYF